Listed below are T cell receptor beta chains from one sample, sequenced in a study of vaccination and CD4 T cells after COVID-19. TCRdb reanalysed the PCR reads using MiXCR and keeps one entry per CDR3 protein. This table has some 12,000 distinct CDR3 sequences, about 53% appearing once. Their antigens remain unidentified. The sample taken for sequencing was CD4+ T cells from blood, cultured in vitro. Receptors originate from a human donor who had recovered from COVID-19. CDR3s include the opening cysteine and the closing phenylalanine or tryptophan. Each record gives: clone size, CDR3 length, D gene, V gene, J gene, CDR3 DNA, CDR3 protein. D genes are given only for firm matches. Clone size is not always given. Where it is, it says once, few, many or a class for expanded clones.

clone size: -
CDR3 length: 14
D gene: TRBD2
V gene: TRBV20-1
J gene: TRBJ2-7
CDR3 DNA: TGCAGTGCTAGTTATCTAGCGGAGTCCTACGAGCAGTACTTC
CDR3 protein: CSASYLAESYEQYF

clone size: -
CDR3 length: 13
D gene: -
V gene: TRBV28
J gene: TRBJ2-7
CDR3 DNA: TGTGCCAGCACGGGGTCACCCTCCTACGAGCAGTACTTC
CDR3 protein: CASTGSPSYEQYF

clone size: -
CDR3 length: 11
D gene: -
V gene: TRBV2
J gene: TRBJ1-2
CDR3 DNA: TGTGCCAGCAGTGCGGGAAAAGGCTACACCTTC
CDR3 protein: CASSAGKGYTF

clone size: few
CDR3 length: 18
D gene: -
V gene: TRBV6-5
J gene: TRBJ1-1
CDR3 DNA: TGTGCCAGCAGTTACCCTGAACGGCAGGGCCTAGGGGACACTGAAGCTTTCTTT
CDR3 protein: CASSYPERQGLGDTEAFF

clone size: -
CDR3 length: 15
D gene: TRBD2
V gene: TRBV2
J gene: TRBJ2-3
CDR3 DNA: TGTGCCAGCAGTGAAATGGCGGGAGCCCAAGGTACGCAGTATTTT
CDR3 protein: CASSEMAGAQGTQYF

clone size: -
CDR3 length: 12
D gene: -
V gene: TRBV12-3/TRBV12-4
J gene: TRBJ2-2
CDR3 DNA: TGTGCCAGCAGTAGGGGGGCCGGGGAGCTGTTTTTT
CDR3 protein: CASSRGAGELFF

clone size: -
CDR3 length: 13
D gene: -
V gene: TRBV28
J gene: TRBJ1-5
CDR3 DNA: TGTGCCAGCATTGGGGCGGCCGATCAGCCCCAGCATTTT
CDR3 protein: CASIGAADQPQHF

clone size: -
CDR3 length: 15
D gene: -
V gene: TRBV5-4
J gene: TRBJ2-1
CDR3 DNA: TGTGCCAGCAGCTTGCGGAAACTAGGGGCAAATGAGCAGTTCTTC
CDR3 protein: CASSLRKLGANEQFF

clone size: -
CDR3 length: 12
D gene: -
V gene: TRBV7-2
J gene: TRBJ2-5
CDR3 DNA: TGTGCCAGCAGCTTAGTTGGAGAGACCCAGTACTTC
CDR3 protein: CASSLVGETQYF

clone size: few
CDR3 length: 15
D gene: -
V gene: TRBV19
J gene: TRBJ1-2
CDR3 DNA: TGTGCCAGTAGTTTCCGGGAGGCCCTGTTCTATGGCTACACCTTC
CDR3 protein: CASSFREALFYGYTF

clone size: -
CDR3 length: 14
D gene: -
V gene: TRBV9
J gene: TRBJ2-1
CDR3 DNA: TGTGCCAGCAGCGAGGGATCTTGGGGCAATGAGCAGTTCTTC
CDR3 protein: CASSEGSWGNEQFF

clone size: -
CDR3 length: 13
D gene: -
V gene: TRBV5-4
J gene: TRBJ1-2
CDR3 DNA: TGTGCCAGCAGCCGGGACGGATTCTATGGCTACACCTTC
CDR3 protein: CASSRDGFYGYTF

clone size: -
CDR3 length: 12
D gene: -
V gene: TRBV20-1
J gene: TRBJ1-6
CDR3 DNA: TGCAGTGCTAGAGATCAGAGTTCACCCCTCCACTTT
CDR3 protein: CSARDQSSPLHF

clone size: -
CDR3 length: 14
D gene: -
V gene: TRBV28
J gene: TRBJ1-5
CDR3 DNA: TGTGCCAGCAGTCCAACGGTGTCCCGACCGCCTCAGCATTTT
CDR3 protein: CASSPTVSRPPQHF

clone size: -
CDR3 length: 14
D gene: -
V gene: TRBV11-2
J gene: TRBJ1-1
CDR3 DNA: TGTGCCAGCAGCTTAGAGGCAGGGGTTCATGAAGCTTTCTTT
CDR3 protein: CASSLEAGVHEAFF

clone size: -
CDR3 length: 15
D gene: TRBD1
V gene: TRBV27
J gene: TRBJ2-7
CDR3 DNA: TGTGCCAGCACTCGATTTAAGGGGGCCGGCTACGAGCAGTACTTC
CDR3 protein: CASTRFKGAGYEQYF

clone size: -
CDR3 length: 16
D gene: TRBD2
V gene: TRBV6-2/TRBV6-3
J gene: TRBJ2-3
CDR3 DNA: TGTGCCAGTAACTGGGGGGGACCCATTTCGACAGATACGCAGTATTTT
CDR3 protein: CASNWGGPISTDTQYF

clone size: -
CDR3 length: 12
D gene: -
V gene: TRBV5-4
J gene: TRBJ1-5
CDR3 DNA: TGTGCCAGCAGCGTGGATCAGCAGCCCCAGCATTTT
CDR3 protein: CASSVDQQPQHF

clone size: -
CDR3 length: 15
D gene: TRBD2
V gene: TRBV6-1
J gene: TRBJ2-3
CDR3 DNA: TGTGCCACCTCACTTCTAGCGGGAGTCGTAGATACGCAGTATTTT
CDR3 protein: CATSLLAGVVDTQYF

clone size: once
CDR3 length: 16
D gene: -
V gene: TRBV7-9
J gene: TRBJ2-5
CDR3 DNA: TGTGCCAGCAGCTTAGGCACGGACAGTCTCCAAGAGACCCAGTACTTC
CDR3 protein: CASSLGTDSLQETQYF

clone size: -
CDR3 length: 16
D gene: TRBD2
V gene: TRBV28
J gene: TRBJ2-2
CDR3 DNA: TGTGCCAGCAGTCCCCAGGGACTAGGGAACACCGGGGAGCTGTTTTTT
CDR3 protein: CASSPQGLGNTGELFF

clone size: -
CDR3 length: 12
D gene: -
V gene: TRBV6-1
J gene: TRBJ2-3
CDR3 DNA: TGTGCCAGCAGGTGGGCCAGTGATACGCAGTATTTT
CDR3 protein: CASRWASDTQYF

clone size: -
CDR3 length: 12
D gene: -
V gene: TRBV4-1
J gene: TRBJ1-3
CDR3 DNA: TGCGCCAGCAGCCAAGATACAAACACCATATATTTT
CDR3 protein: CASSQDTNTIYF

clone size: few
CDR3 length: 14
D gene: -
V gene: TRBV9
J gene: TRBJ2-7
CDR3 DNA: TGTGCCAGCAGCGGCCCTGCCCCGTCTTACGAGCAGTACTTC
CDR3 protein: CASSGPAPSYEQYF

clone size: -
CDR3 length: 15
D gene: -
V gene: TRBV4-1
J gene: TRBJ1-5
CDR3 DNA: TGCGCCAGCAGCCAAGTTGGAGGGGGCAATCAGCCCCAGCATTTT
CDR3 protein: CASSQVGGGNQPQHF

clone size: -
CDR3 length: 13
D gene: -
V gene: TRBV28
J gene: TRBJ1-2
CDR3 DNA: TGTGCCAGCAGTTTTCCTGAACTGTATGGCTACACCTTC
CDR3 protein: CASSFPELYGYTF

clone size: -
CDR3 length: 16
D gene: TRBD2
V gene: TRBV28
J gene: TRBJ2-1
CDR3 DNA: TGTGCCAGCAGTGGACTAGCGGGTGGGTCCTACAATGAGCAGTTCTTC
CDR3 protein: CASSGLAGGSYNEQFF

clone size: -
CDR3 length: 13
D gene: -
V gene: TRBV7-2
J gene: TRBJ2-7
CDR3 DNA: TGTGCCAGCAGTTCACAGGGTTTCGGCGAGCAGTACTTC
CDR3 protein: CASSSQGFGEQYF

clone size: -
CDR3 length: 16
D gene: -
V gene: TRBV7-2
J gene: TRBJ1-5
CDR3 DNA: TGTGCCAGCAGCTTAGGTTCTTCGGCGTTCGCTGGGCCCCAGCATTTT
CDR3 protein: CASSLGSSAFAGPQHF

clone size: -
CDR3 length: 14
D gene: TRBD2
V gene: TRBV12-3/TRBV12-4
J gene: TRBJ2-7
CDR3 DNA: TGTGCCAGCAGTTTCAGCGGGAGCTCCTACGAGCAGTACTTC
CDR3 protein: CASSFSGSSYEQYF

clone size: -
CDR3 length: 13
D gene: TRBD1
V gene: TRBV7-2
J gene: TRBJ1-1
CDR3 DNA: TGTGCCAGCAGCGGGACAGGGCGGGCTGAAGCTTTCTTT
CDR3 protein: CASSGTGRAEAFF

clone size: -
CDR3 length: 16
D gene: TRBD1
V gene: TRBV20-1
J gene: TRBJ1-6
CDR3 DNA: TGCAGTCTGACAGGGGCCGCAATGGTCGGTAATTCACCCCTCCACTTT
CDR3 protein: CSLTGAAMVGNSPLHF

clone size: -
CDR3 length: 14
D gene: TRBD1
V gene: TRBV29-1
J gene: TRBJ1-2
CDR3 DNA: TGCAGCGTGGCCACCGGGACAGGGCAGCGGGGCTACACCTTC
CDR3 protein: CSVATGTGQRGYTF

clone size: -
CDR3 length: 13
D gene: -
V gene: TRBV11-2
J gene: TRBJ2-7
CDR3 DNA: TGTGCCAGCAGCTTAGACATTGGAACCGAGCAGTACTTC
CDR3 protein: CASSLDIGTEQYF

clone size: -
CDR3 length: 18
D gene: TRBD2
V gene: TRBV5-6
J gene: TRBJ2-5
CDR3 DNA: TGTGCCAGCAGCTTGCAACGCTCCATAGCGGGAGTATGGGAGACCCAGTACTTC
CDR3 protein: CASSLQRSIAGVWETQYF

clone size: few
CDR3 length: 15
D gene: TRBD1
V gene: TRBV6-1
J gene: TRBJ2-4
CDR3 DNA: TGTGCCAGCAGTGGAGGGACAGGCTTCCAAAACATTCAGTACTTC
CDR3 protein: CASSGGTGFQNIQYF

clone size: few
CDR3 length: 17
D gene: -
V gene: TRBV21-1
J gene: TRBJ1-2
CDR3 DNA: TGTGCCAGCAGCAAACTGGAATCGACAGGGGTGGACTATGGCTACACCTTC
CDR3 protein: CASSKLESTGVDYGYTF

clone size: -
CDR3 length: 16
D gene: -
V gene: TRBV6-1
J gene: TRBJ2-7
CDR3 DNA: TGTGCCAGCATAGGGGATGGGGGGCGTAGCTCCTACGAGCAGTACTTC
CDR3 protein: CASIGDGGRSSYEQYF

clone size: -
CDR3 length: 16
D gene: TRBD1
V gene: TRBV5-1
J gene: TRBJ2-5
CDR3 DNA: TGCGCCAGCAGCCGAACCGGGGACAGGGACCAAGAGACCCAGTACTTC
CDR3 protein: CASSRTGDRDQETQYF

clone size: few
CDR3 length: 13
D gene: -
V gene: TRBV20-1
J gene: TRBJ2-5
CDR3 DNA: TGCAGTGCAGCGGGACAAACACAAGAGACCCAGTACTTC
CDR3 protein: CSAAGQTQETQYF

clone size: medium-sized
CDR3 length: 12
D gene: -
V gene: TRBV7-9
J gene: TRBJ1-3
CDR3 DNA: TGTGCCAGCAGCTTCCAGGGAGACACCATATATTTT
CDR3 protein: CASSFQGDTIYF

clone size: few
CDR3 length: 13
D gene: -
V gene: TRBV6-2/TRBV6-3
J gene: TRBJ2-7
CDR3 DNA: TGTGCCAGCAGTTACGGCAACCTCTACGAGCAGTACTTC
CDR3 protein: CASSYGNLYEQYF

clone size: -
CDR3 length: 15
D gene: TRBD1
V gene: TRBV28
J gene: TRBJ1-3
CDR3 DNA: TGTGCCAGCAGTTTCAGCGGGACAGCCGGAAACACCATATATTTT
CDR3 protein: CASSFSGTAGNTIYF

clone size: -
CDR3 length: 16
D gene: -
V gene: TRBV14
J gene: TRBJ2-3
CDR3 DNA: TGTGCCAGCAGCCAAGATCTGGTAGTCACCGCAGATACGCAGTATTTT
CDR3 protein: CASSQDLVVTADTQYF

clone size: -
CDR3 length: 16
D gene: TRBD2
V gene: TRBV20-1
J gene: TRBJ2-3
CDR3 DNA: TGCAGTGCTAGGGGGGGGACTAGCGGGAGGGCAGATACGCAGTATTTT
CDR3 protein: CSARGGTSGRADTQYF

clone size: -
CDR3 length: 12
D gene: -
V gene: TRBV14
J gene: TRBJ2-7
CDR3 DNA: TGTGCCAGCAGCCAAGATCGGGGCGAGCAGTACTTC
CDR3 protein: CASSQDRGEQYF

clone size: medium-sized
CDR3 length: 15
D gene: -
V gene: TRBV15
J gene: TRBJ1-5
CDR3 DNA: TGTGCCACCAGCCGCACCCGGGGGCAGGATCAGCCCCAGCATTTT
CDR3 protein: CATSRTRGQDQPQHF

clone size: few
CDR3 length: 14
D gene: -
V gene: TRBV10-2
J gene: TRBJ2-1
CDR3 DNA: TGTGCCAGCAGTGGCCCTGGGGGGGGCTATGAGCAGTTCTTC
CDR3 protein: CASSGPGGGYEQFF

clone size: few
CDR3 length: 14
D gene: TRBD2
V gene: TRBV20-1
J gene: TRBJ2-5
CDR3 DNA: TGCAGTGCCCCCCCGGCGGGAGTGGGGGAGACCCAGTACTTC
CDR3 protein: CSAPPAGVGETQYF

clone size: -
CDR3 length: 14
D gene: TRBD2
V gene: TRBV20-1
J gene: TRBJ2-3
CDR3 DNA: TGCAGTGCTAGAGGGGGGGGGGTCCGAAATACGCAGTATTTT
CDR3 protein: CSARGGGVRNTQYF

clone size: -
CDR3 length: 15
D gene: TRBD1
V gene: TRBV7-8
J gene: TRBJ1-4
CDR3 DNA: TGTGCCAGCAGCGACCACCGACAGGGAACCGAAAAACTGTTTTTT
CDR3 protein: CASSDHRQGTEKLFF

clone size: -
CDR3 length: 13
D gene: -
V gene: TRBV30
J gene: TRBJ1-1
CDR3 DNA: TGTGCCTGGAAGGCCAGGGGAGGCACTGAAGCTTTCTTT
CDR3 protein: CAWKARGGTEAFF

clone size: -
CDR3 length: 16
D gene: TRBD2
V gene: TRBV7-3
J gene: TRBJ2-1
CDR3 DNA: TGTGCCAGCAGCCCTACTCCTAGCGGGGTATACAATGAGCAGTTCTTC
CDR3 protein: CASSPTPSGVYNEQFF

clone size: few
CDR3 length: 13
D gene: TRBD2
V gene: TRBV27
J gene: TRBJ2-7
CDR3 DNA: TGTGCCAGCTCCCGCGCGGGGGTCTACGAGCAGTACTTC
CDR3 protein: CASSRAGVYEQYF

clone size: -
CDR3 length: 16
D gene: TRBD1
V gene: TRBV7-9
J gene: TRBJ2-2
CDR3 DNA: TGTGCCAGCAGCCGTCCCGGGACAGGGAACACCGGGGAGCTGTTTTTT
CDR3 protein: CASSRPGTGNTGELFF

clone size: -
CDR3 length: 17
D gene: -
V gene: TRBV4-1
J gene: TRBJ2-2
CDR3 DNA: TGCGCCAGCAGCCAAGATCAGACAGATACGAACACCGGGGAGCTGTTTTTT
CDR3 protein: CASSQDQTDTNTGELFF

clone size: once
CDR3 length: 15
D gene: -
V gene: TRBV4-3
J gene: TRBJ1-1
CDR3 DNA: TGCGCCAGCAGCCAACATCCTACTGAGAACACTGAAGCTTTCTTT
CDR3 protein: CASSQHPTENTEAFF

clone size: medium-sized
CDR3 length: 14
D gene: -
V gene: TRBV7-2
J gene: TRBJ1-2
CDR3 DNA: TGTGCCAGCAGCTTAGTTTCCCAGTTACCTGGCTACACCTTC
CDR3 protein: CASSLVSQLPGYTF

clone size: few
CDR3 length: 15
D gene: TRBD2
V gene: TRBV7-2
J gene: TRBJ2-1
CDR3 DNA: TGTGCCAGCAGCTTAAGCGGGAGGTTCGCCAATGAGCAGTTCTTC
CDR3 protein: CASSLSGRFANEQFF